This T cell receptor beta chain was obtained from a study of response to subunit inactivated influenza vaccine. General study points: Each seasonal flu vaccination may recruit only limited new T cells, authors suggested.

There are a few counts of this clonotype. Its antigen is not identified. This CDR3 has 14 residues. The J segment lost 6 bases and the V segment lost 6 bases, leaving 5 bases of the junction unmatched. Germline loops: CDR1 SGHTA, CDR2 FQGNSA. Via MiXCR, TCRdb re-called the RT-PCR reads, giving one row per CDR3 protein. The data show over 750,000 distinct CDR3 sequences, over 20% seen once. The TCR originated in a man in his fifties who received an inactivated influenza vaccine. The chain carries TRBV7-2 and TRBJ2-5; 12 bases map to TRBD2. The sample consisted of PBMCs from blood, taken roughly 5 days after vaccination. The CDR3 nucleotides read TGTGCCAGCAGACCGACTAGCGGGGGCAAGACCCAGTACTTC. Its protein is CASRPTSGGKTQYF.